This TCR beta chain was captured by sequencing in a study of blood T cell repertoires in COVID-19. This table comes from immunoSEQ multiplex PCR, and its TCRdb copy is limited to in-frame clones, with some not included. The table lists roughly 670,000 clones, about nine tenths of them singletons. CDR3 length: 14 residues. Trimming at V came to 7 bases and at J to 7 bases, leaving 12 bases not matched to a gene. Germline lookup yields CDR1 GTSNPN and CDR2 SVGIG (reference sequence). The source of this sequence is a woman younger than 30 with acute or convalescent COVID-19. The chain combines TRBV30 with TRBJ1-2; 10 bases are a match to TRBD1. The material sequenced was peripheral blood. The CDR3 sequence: CASSRDRGRGGYTF. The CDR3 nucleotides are TGTGCCTCGAGCCGGGACAGGGGTCGAGGTGGCTACACCTTC.